This T cell receptor (beta chain) comes out of a study of shared clonotypes between healthy human individuals. Study at large: CD4 naive and memory got three plates each, CD8 naive two, CD8 memory one.

The method was immunoSEQ multiplex PCR; TCRdb's version includes in-frame clones alone and lacks a portion of them. The sample shows approximately 2,000,000 clones, roughly 90% of them seen only once. Sequenced: naive CD4+ T cells from PBMCs. Subset indicated: CD45RA+ positively selected. This sequence was found in a man aged 18 to 30 in good health. Some clones in this sample may be carry-over from other donors' samples.

The CDR3 sequence is CASSPSDSPNEKLFF. CDR3 nucleotide sequence: TGTGCCAGTAGTCCTTCGGACAGTCCAAATGAAAAACTGTTTTTT. This chain uses TRBV19 with TRBJ1-4, with D perhaps TRBD1 (6 bases). Germline assignment: CDR1 LNHDA and CDR2 SQIVND (reference sequence). CDR3 length: 15 residues. The V end lost 5 bases, the J end lost 5 bases, and 15 bases lay between the germline ends.